A selection of T cell receptor beta chains follows, all from one sample in a study of control samples from healthy donors and cancer patients. TCRdb's copy holds only in-frame clones and misses some; the assay was immunoSEQ multiplex PCR. The sample holds about 54,000 clones; 95% to 96% are singletons and the top ten take around 1.9%. Source material: blood. The receptors were gathered from a woman in her 30s in good health. Both conserved end residues are part of each CDR3. Fields, in order: D gene, clone size, V gene, J gene, CDR3 DNA, CDR3 protein. D genes are given only for firm matches. Not all rows give a size; the values are once, few, many and, for expanded clones, a class.

>TRBD1|.|TRBV12-3/TRBV12-4|TRBJ1-4
TGTGCCAGCAGTACCGGGACAGCCGGCGAACTGTTTTTT
CASSTGTAGELFF
>TRBD1|.|TRBV11-2|TRBJ1-2
TGTGCCAGCAGCGTAGGGACAGTCGGCTACACCTTC
CASSVGTVGYTF
>.|.|TRBV2|TRBJ2-3
TGTGCCAGCAGTGAACAGGGACTGGGAAGCACAGATACGCAGTATTTT
CASSEQGLGSTDTQYF
>.|.|TRBV28|TRBJ2-5
TGTGCCAGCAGTTTAATCTCACAGGGTCAAGAGACCCAGTACTTC
CASSLISQGQETQYF
>TRBD1|.|TRBV7-9|TRBJ1-3
TGTGCCAGCAGCTCAGAGACAGGGCGAAACACCATATATTTT
CASSSETGRNTIYF
>.|few|TRBV28|TRBJ1-1
TGTGCCAGCAGCGACCGAGAGGGCACTGAAGCTTTCTTT
CASSDREGTEAFF
>.|.|TRBV11-2|TRBJ2-3
TGTGCCAGCAGCTCCGACCATCGTAGCACAGATACGCAGTATTTT
CASSSDHRSTDTQYF
>.|.|TRBV6-5|TRBJ1-6
TGTGCCAGCAGCCAGGGGAATTCACCCCTCCACTTT
CASSQGNSPLHF
>TRBD1|.|TRBV6-6|TRBJ1-4
TGTGCCAGCAGCCTAAGGGGACAGGGCATTAATGAAAAACTGTTTTTT
CASSLRGQGINEKLFF
>TRBD1|.|TRBV5-4|TRBJ2-5
TGTGCCAGCAGCAACTACAGGGGAGACCAAGAGACCCAGTACTTC
CASSNYRGDQETQYF
>TRBD2|.|TRBV6-5|TRBJ2-5
TGTGCCAGCAGTCTAGCGGGAGGGTACCAAGAGACCCAGTACTTC
CASSLAGGYQETQYF
>.|.|TRBV19|TRBJ2-3
TGTGCCAGTAGTATTGGTGGCACAGATACGCAGTATTTT
CASSIGGTDTQYF
>.|once|TRBV29-1|TRBJ2-7
TGCAGCGTTGAAGATGGCATATTAGACGAGCAGTACTTC
CSVEDGILDEQYF
>TRBD1|.|TRBV6-5|TRBJ1-6
TGTGCCAGCAGGGACAGGGGGCACAATTCACCCCTCCACTTT
CASRDRGHNSPLHF
>TRBD2|.|TRBV6-5|TRBJ2-7
TGTGCCAGCAGTTACTCTAGCGGGAGTTACGAGCAGTACTTC
CASSYSSGSYEQYF
>.|.|TRBV10-1|TRBJ2-2
TGCGCCAGCAGTGAGGCACGGGCCGGGGAGCTGTTTTTT
CASSEARAGELFF
>TRBD2|.|TRBV7-3|TRBJ2-3
TGTGCCAGCAGCTTAGTAGCGGGAGGTGGTTCTCGCACAGATACGCAGTATTTT
CASSLVAGGGSRTDTQYF
>.|.|TRBV15|TRBJ2-5
TGTGCCACCAGCAGAGACAGAGAAGAGACCCAGTACTTC
CATSRDREETQYF
>.|.|TRBV5-1|TRBJ1-2
TGCGCCAGCAGCGCTTTGACAGCCGGGGATGGCTACACCTTC
CASSALTAGDGYTF
>.|.|TRBV24-1|TRBJ2-1
TGTGCCACCAGTGATTTAAGGAATGAGCAGTTCTTC
CATSDLRNEQFF
>.|.|TRBV6-5|TRBJ2-5
TGTGCCAGCAGTTACGGTGTCCAAGAGACCCAGTACTTC
CASSYGVQETQYF
>TRBD2|.|TRBV6-2/TRBV6-3|TRBJ2-2
TGTGCCAGCAGTCTTGCGGGAGGGTACACCGGGGAGCTGTTTTTT
CASSLAGGYTGELFF